One sample yielded the 7 T cell receptor beta chains listed below, sequenced in a study of a mutant IDH1 vaccine in newly diagnosed glioma. No antigen has been assigned to these receptors. Specified time point: week 11, during vaccination. Every single dose of the vaccine, 300 ug of mutant IDH1 20-mer peptide, came with topical imiquimod. TCRdb's copy holds only in-frame clones and misses some; the assay was immunoSEQ multiplex PCR. The table shows fewer than 75,000 clones, with about 88% occurring only once. Sequences were derived from PBMCs, sampled from a glioma patient whose treatment included an IDH1 peptide vaccine. These receptors all come from a woman in her 50s with glioma.

The chain couples TRBV30 to TRBJ1-6, with 7 bases aligning to TRBD1. The CDR3 extends over 13 amino acids. Germline V gene sequence: CDR1 GTSNPN, CDR2 SVGIG (reference sequence). The CDR3 coding sequence is TGTGCTCACCGGGACAGATATAATTCACCCCTCCACTTT. This gives the protein CAHRDRYNSPLHF. Together with reference TRBV30 and TRBJ1-6, the CDR3 gives the full variable domain: SQTIHQWPATLVQPVGSPLSLECTVEGTSNPNLYWYRQAAGRGLQLLFYSVGIGQISSEVPQNLSASRPQDRQFILSSKKLLLSDSGFYLCAHRDRYNSPLHFGNGTRLTVT.

This sequence joins TRBV30 and TRBJ1-1, with D uncertain. The CDR3 runs 15 residues. Trimming stripped 3 bases from V and 1 base from J, with 15 bases between. Germline lookup yields CDR1 GTSNPN and CDR2 SVGIG (reference sequence). In nucleotides, the CDR3 is TGTGCCTGGAGGGGGAGATATATATGGAACACTGAAGCTTTCTTT. This sequence encodes CAWRGRYIWNTEAFF.

The chain employs TRBV9 and TRBJ1-4, with D perhaps TRBD1 (5 bases). Trimming removed 3 bases at V and 7 bases at J, with 13 bases between. Germline lookup yields CDR1 SGDLS and CDR2 YYNGEE. The CDR3 length is 14 residues. CDR3 in amino acids: CASSEGRRREKLFF. The CDR3, as DNA: TGTGCCAGCAGCGAGGGACGCAGGCGTGAAAAACTGTTTTTT.

This chain connects TRBV6-5 to TRBJ1-4; D ambiguous. This CDR3 has 13 amino acids. Trimming removed 5 bases at V and 8 bases at J, with 12 bases between. Germline values: CDR1 MNHEY, CDR2 SVGAGI. The CDR3 DNA follows: TGTGCCAGCAGTAAAATGGCGGGGGAAAAACTGTTTTTT. Translation gives CASSKMAGEKLFF.

This chain uses TRBV27 with TRBJ2-1; D is perhaps TRBD1 or TRBD2 (6 bases each). The V end was cut by 5 bases, the J end by 2 bases, with 22 bases between. There are 18 residues in the CDR3. Germline V gene lookup returns CDR1 MNHEY and CDR2 SMNVEV (reference sequence). CDR3 residues: CASSPRRLGGPPYNEQFF. DNA of the CDR3: TGTGCCAGCAGTCCCCGAAGACTCGGGGGCCCTCCCTACAATGAGCAGTTCTTC.

The rearrangement uses TRBV14 and TRBJ2-6; no clear D gene. The CDR3 spans 15 residues. CDR1 SGHDN and CDR2 FVKESK come from the germline V gene. Trimming took off 4 bases at V and 6 bases at J, with 13 bases between the two ends. The CDR3 nucleotides are TGTGCCAGCAGCCGGCAGGTTGGGTCGGCCAACGTCCTGACTTTC. Its translation is CASSRQVGSANVLTF.

This chain links TRBV6-1 with TRBJ2-7; D is undetermined. The CDR3 is 12 residues long. V was pared by 3 bases and J by 7 bases, with 10 bases between. Germline V lookup: CDR1 MNHNS, CDR2 SASEGT. The CDR3 spells CASSDVQKEQYF. The CDR3 DNA reads TGTGCCAGCAGTGACGTTCAGAAGGAGCAGTACTTC.